The clone carrying this T cell receptor (beta chain) turned up a few times. TCR beta CDR3 sequences were amplified from RNA transcripts. The study used the HTBI primer set for a first-round RT-PCR of the TCR CDR3. TCRdb redid the calling of the multiplex PCR reads with MiXCR, one entry per CDR3 protein. The sample has approximately 640,000 distinct CDR3 sequences; around a sixth are singletons. This sample stems from a study of T cells in Graves' hyperthyroidism and ophthalmopathy. CDR3 length: 15 residues. Germline V gene lookup returns CDR1 SGHRS and CDR2 YFSETQ. With 0 bases clipped from V and 10 bases from J, the junction kept 9 bases outside the gene matches.

The material sequenced was blood. This receptor was identified in a man aged 50-60 years with Graves' hyperthyroidism. The chain couples TRBV5-1 to TRBJ2-3; 9 nucleotides agree with TRBD2. CDR3 residues: CASSLVISGSTAQYF. The CDR3, as DNA: TGCGCCAGCAGCTTGGTTATTAGCGGGAGCACGGCGCAGTATTTT. The variable domain in full, with the rest retrieved from reference TRBV5-1 and TRBJ2-3, is KAGVTQTPRYLIKTRGQQVTLSCSPISGHRSVSWYQQTPGQGLQFLFEYFSETQRNKGNFPGRFSGRQFSNSRSEMNVSTLELGDSALYLCASSLVISGSTAQYFGPGTRLTVL.